Below, one TCR beta chain is given with its context. Its antigen is not identified. This record belongs to a study of cytomegalovirus exposure and HLA in healthy donors. The CDR3 is 13 amino acids. Trimming left V 6 bases short and J 1 base short, with 9 bases between. Germline values: CDR1 MNHNS, CDR2 SASEGT. General study findings and limits: Most TCR beta V segments were productive about 90% or about 30% of the time in an earlier analysis. What a later analysis showed was that several of the most significant clusters appeared linked to common viral pathogens. The listing of some 170 TCR beta chains classed them as cytomegalovirus-associated.

Researchers ran the PCR with 60 Vbeta and 13 Jbeta primers. Assay: immunoSEQ multiplex PCR; the TCRdb copy retains only in-frame clones and omits some. The data contain about 120,000 clones, roughly 80% of them singletons. This chain connects TRBV6-1 to TRBJ1-1; D is undetermined. Specimen: PBMCs. The TCR sequence derives from a female donor in good health and CMV-seropositive. CDR3 nucleotides: TGTGCCAGCAGCGCCCACGGGAACACTGAAGCTTTCTTT. Its translation is CASSAHGNTEAFF.